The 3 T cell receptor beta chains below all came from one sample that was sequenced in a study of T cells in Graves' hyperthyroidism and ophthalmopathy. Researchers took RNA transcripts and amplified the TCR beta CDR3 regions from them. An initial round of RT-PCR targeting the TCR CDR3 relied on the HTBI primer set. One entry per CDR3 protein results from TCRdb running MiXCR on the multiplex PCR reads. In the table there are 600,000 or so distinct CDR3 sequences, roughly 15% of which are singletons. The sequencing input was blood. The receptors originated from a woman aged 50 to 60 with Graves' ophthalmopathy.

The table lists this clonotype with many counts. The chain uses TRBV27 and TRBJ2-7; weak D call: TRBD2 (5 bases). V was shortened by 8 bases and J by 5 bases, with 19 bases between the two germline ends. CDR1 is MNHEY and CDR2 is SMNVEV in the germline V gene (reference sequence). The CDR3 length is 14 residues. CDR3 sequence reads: CASRGDMGSHEQYF. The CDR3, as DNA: TGTGCCAGCCGGGGAGACATGGGGTCCCACGAGCAGTACTTC.

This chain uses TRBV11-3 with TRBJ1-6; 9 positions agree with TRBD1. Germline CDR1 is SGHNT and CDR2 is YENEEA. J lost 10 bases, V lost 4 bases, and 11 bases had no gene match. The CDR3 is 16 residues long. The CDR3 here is CASSSNRGPLGSPLHF. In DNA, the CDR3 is TGTGCCAGCAGCTCGAACAGGGGGCCCCTGGGGTCACCCCTCCACTTT.

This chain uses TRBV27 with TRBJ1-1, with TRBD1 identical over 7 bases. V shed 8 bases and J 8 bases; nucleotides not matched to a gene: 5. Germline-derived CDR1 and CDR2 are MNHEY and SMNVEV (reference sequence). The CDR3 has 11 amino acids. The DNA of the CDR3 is TGTGCCAGCTATAAGGGACAGGAAGCTTTCTTT. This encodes CASYKGQEAFF.